The subject of this entry is one T cell receptor beta chain. What this receptor recognizes is not known. One base away there is no much larger clone; base qualities are not given. TCRbeta CDR3 regions were amplified from genomic DNA by means of the immunoSEQ Assay, a bias-controlled multiplex PCR. The study's processing was this. The number of nucleated cells in each sample was estimated from the amplification of reference gene primers within the assay. To quantify the absolute abundance of each unique TCRbeta CDR3 rearrangement, sequence reads were collapsed and filtered. For each sample, productive Simpson clonality was calculated by taking the square root of Simpson's diversity index across productive rearrangements. Held by TCRdb, this immuneACCESS table contains in-frame sequences only and omits some clones. Under half of the omission traces to an unresolved V gene where checked; the cause of the rest is unknown. The V and J calls and clone size were taken over from that table, and D and trimming were inferred from the DNA. Within this sample are roughly 250,000 clones, with approximately 85% of them counted one time only. Approximately 4% of the sample is taken by the ten largest.

These data come from a study of blood T cell repertoires in COVID-19 (dated by TCRdb to 2020 to 2021). About the investigation overall: Samples covering the acute and convalescent phases of COVID-19 were provided by collaborators in the United States, Italy and Spain. Deeply sampled blood TCRbeta repertoires from subjects exposed to, actively infected with, or recovered from COVID-19 were included in the dataset. Where HLA class I and class II types were available, the types were taken from metadata supplied by the sample provider, not from assay-based typing. The repertoires were made available in a free public database intended to serve as a resource for research on the immune response to SARS-CoV-2. Sample metadata almost always included a de-identified subject ID, COVID-19 status, age in years and sex. Samples were obtained from the ongoing ImmuneRACE study (first 160 participants) and from about 1,300 subjects provided by 6 global collaborators. The material from the prospective study consisted of cDNA or gDNA derived from T cells, B-cell-depleted T cells, or PBMCs.

Paper-wide results and their limitations: The quantity of clinical and demographic metadata differed by source and by participant and was supplied without curation.

Participants in the prospective study were aged roughly 18 to 95 years, lived in 20 to 25 United States geographic areas, and enrolled through a virtual design. In the prospective study, cohorts were assigned on the basis of participant-reported clinical history obtained from a screening survey and a study questionnaire. ImmuneRACE Cohort 3 recovered participants were defined by two consecutive negative NP/OP PCR tests, healthcare professional clearance, or symptom resolution. Mobile phlebotomists in the prospective study collected whole blood, serum and a nasopharyngeal or oropharyngeal swab from every participant. Participants in the prospective study had the option to provide additional blood draws and questionnaires over a roughly 2-month period. Before DNA extraction, prospective study blood samples were shipped either frozen or at room temperature. The source material was PBMCs or T cells enriched from blood (not recorded which). The source of this sequence is a woman aged 25 to 39 who had recovered from COVID-19.

The nucleotides read TGTGCCAGCACGCTTGCGGGGAACGGCCAGCCCCAGCATTTT. Its amino acids are CASTLAGNGQPQHF. Recombination joined TRBV6-5 with TRBJ1-5; the D gene is not confidently resolved. The CDR3 holds 14 amino acids from the cysteine to the phenylalanine. Only CDR3 DNA remains: 42 bases, in frame from the first base. Between the V and J ends, shortened by 7 bases and 7 bases respectively, the junction contains 17 bases. The germline V gene specifies MNHEY as CDR1 and SVGAGI as CDR2.